Listed here are 10 T cell receptor beta chains from one sample, sequenced in a study of blood T cell repertoires in COVID-19. The repertoire was sequenced with immunoSEQ multiplex PCR; TCRdb's copy has only in-frame clones and lacks some. The table lists about 75,000 clones, 75% to 95% of them singletons. The material sequenced was peripheral blood. Receptors originate from a human donor in a cohort sampled during active COVID-19.

The chain couples TRBV5-1 to TRBJ1-1, with D unclear. CDR1 and CDR2 from the germline V gene are SGHRS and YFSETQ. V was clipped by 8 bases and J by 7 bases, with 21 bases between them. The CDR3 covers 14 residues. CDR3 residues: CASNLGSPRGEAFF. The CDR3 DNA is TGCGCCAGTAACTTAGGGAGCCCCCGCGGTGAAGCTTTCTTT.

The chain uses TRBV11-1 and TRBJ1-1; D remains unclear. Germline CDR1 SGHAT, CDR2 FQDESV (reference sequence). V was cut by 1 base and J by 0 bases, with 12 bases left in between. The CDR3 is 16 residues long. The CDR3 DNA follows: TGTGCCAGCAGCTTAGGTCAAGCCCTAATGAACACTGAAGCTTTCTTT. Translated, it gives CASSLGQALMNTEAFF.

This clone turned up a few times. The chain couples TRBV12-3 or TRBV12-4 to TRBJ1-2; D not resolved. V was pared by 2 bases and J by 8 bases, with 9 bases between. CDR3 length: 12 amino acids. The CDR3 loop reads CASSLSRVGYTF. CDR3 in DNA: TGTGCCAGCAGTTTAAGCCGGGTGGGCTACACCTTC.

A few counts support this clone. The chain couples TRBV2 to TRBJ1-5; a possible D gene is TRBD1 (5 bases). V gave up 1 base and J gave up 5 bases, with 9 bases separating them. Per germline, CDR1 SNHLY and CDR2 FYNNEI. The CDR3 contains 14 residues. The CDR3 sequence: CASSEGRGYQPQHF. CDR3 in DNA: TGTGCCAGCAGTGAAGGGAGGGGCTATCAGCCCCAGCATTTT. Together with reference TRBV2 and TRBJ1-5, the CDR3 gives the full variable domain: EPEVTQTPSHQVTQMGQEVILRCVPISNHLYFYWYRQILGQKVEFLVSFYNNEISEKSEIFDDQFSVERPDGSNFTLKIRSTKLEDSAMYFCASSEGRGYQPQHFGDGTRLSIL.

The CDR3 bases are TGTGCCAGCAGCCGGAGGGGCACTGAAGCTTTCTTT. As protein: CASSRRGTEAFF. The rearrangement joins TRBV6-5 to TRBJ1-1; D is perhaps TRBD1 (5 bases). V dropped 6 bases and J dropped 4 bases, with 9 bases sitting between them. The germline V gene encodes CDR1 MNHEY and CDR2 SVGAGI. The CDR3 has 12 amino acids.

The V call is TRBV9, the J call TRBJ2-3; 8 bases agree with TRBD2. The V and J ends lost 0 bases and 2 bases, in that order; junction bases with no gene match: 14. This CDR3 spans 19 amino acids. Germline assignment: CDR1 SGDLS and CDR2 YYNGEE. The chain's CDR3 is CASSVGTSRLHPYTDTQYF. DNA of the CDR3: TGTGCCAGCAGCGTAGGGACTAGCAGGCTCCACCCGTACACAGATACGCAGTATTTT.

The chain links TRBV7-2 to TRBJ2-7, with TRBD2 as a possible D gene (6 bases). V was shortened by 1 base and J by 0 bases, with 10 bases between the two germline ends. In germline, CDR1 is SGHTA, CDR2 FQGNSA. The CDR3 runs 15 residues. The CDR3 reads CASSLVLGGSYEQYF. CDR3 nucleotide sequence: TGTGCCAGCAGCTTAGTGCTCGGGGGCTCCTACGAGCAGTACTTC.

The chain is built from TRBV5-1 and TRBJ2-2, with TRBD2 as a possible D gene (6 bases). This CDR3 region has 15 residues. Trimming took off 1 base at V and 3 bases at J, with 10 bases between the two ends. CDR1 is SGHRS and CDR2 is YFSETQ in the germline V gene. As DNA, the CDR3 is TGCGCCAGCAGCTTGACGGGGGTAGACACCGGGGAGCTGTTTTTT. This gives the protein CASSLTGVDTGELFF.

This chain joins TRBV30 and TRBJ1-4; 11 bases map to TRBD1. From germline, CDR1 is GTSNPN and CDR2 SVGIG (reference sequence). Trimming removed 4 bases from V and 4 bases from J; junction bases left unmatched: 5. The CDR3 contains 15 residues. Here the CDR3 DNA reads TGTGCCTGGAACCCGGGACAGGGGGGTAATGAAAAACTGTTTTTT. This sequence encodes CAWNPGQGGNEKLFF.

The rearrangement uses TRBV6-4 and TRBJ2-1; the match to TRBD1 covers 7 bases. CDR1 and CDR2 (germline): MRHNA, SNTAGT. CDR3 size: 15 residues. V was pared by 6 bases and J by 4 bases, with 9 bases of the junction left unmatched. The CDR3: CASSEGQLGYNEQFF. The CDR3 coding sequence is TGTGCCAGCAGCGAGGGACAGTTGGGATACAATGAGCAGTTCTTC.